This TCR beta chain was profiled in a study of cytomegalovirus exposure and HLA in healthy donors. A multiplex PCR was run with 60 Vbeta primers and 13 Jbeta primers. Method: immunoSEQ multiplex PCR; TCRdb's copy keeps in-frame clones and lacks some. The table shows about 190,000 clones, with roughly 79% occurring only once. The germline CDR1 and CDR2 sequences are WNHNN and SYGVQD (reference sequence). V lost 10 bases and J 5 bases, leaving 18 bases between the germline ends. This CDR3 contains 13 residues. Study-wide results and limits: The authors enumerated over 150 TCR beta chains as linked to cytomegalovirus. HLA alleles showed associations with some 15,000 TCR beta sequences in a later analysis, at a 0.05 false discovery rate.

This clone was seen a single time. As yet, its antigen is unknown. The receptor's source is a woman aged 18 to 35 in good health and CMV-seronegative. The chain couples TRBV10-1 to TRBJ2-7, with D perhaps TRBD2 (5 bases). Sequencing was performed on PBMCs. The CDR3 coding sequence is TGCGCCACCATGAGAGGCTTCGGGGACGAGCAGTACTTC. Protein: CATMRGFGDEQYF.